This T cell receptor (beta chain) was obtained from a study of T-cell reconstitution after alpha-beta-depleted transplantation in children. Findings and limits, study-wide: Surviving thymic progenitors and recipient T cells were the source of high TCRbeta diversity at day 60 in some patients. T-cell counts and diversity at one year post-transplant came mainly from newly produced T cells. Expanded graft clones numbering several hundred reportedly gave rise to alpha-beta T cells about two months after transplant.

This clonotype was seen only a few times. Antigen specificity is unknown. Germline V gives CDR1 LNHDA, CDR2 SQIVND (reference sequence). The junction had 8 bases not matched to a gene; V was cut back by 1 base and J by 5 bases. This CDR3 is 17 amino acids long. Unique molecular identifiers were incorporated when the TCRbeta library was constructed. TCRdb called the PCR reads again in MiXCR, with one record for every CDR3 protein. This table holds more than 400,000 distinct CDR3 sequences, roughly an eighth found once. Specimen: PBMCs, mostly from graft donor cells, collected 180 days after TCRalphabeta/CD19-depleted stem cell transplant. The receptor's source is a female patient aged 2-9 years who had a stem cell transplant for aplastic anemia, so the T cells may come from the graft donor. The chain joins TRBV19 to TRBJ2-2, with 9 bases matching TRBD2. CDR3 nucleotide sequence: TGTGCCAGTAGTATAGCCATCCTAGCGGGAAGAACCGGGGAGCTGTTTTTT. This gives the protein CASSIAILAGRTGELFF.